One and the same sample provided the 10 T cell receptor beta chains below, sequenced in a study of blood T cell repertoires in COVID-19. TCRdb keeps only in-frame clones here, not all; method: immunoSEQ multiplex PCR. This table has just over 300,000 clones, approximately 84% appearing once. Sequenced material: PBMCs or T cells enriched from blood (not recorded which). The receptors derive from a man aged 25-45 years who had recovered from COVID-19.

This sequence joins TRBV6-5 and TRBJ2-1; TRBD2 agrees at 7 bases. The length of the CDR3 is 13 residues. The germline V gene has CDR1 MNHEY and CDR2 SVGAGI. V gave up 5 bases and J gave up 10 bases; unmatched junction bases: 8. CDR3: CASSPIRDYEQFF. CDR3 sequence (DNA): TGTGCCAGCAGTCCCATCCGGGACTACGAGCAGTTCTTC.

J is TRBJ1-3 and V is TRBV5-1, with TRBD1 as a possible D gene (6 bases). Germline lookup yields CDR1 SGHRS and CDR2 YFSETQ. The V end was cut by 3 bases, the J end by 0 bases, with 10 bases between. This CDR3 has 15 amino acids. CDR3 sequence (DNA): TGCGCCAGCAGCTCAGGACAGAACTCTGGAAACACCATATATTTT. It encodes CASSSGQNSGNTIYF.

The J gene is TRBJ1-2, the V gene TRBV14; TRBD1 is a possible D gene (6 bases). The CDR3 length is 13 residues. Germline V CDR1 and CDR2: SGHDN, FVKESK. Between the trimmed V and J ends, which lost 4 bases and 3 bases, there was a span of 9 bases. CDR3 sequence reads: CASSPYRDYGYTF. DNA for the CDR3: TGTGCCAGCAGCCCCTACAGGGACTATGGCTACACCTTC.

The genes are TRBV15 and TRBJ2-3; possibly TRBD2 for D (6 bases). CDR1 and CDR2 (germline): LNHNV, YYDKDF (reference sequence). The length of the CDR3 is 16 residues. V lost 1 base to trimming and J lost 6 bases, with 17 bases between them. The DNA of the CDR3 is TGTGCCACCAGCAGAGGGGCGGGACTGGCTGGTGATACGCAGTATTTT. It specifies CATSRGAGLAGDTQYF.

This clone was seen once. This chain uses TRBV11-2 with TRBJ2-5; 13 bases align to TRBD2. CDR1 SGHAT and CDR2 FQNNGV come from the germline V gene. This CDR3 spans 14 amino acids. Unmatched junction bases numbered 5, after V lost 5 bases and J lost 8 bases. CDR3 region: CASSPGLAGVTQYF. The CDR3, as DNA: TGTGCCAGCAGCCCAGGACTAGCGGGGGTAACCCAGTACTTC. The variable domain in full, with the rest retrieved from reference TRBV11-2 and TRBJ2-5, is EAGVAQSPRYKIIEKRQSVAFWCNPISGHATLYWYQQILGQGPKLLIQFQNNGVVDDSQLPKDRFSAERLKGVDSTLKIQPAKLEDSAVYLCASSPGLAGVTQYFGPGTRLLVL.

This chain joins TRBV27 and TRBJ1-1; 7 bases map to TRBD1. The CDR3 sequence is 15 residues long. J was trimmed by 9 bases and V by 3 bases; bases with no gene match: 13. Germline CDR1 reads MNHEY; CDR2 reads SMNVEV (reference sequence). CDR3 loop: CASSLTDAGGNKAFF. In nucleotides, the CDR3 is TGTGCCAGCAGTTTGACGGACGCAGGGGGAAATAAAGCTTTCTTT.

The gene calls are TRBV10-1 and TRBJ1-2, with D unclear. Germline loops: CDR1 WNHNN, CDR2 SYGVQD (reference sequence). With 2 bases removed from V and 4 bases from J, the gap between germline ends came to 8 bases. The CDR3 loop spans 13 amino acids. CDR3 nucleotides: TGCGCCAGCAGTGAGAACAGCATCTATGGCTACACCTTC. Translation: CASSENSIYGYTF.

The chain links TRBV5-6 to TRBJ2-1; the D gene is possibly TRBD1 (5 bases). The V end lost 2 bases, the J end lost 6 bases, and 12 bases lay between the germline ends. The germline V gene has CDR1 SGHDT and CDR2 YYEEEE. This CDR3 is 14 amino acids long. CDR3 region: CASSLFRVGNEQFF. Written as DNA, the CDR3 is TGTGCCAGCAGCTTATTCAGGGTAGGCAATGAGCAGTTCTTC.

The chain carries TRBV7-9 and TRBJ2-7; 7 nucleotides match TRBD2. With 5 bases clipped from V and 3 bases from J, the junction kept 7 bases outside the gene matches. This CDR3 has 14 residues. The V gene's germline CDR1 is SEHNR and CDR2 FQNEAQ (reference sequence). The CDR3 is CASSPISGGYEQYF. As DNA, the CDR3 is TGTGCCAGCAGCCCAATCTCGGGGGGCTACGAGCAGTACTTC.

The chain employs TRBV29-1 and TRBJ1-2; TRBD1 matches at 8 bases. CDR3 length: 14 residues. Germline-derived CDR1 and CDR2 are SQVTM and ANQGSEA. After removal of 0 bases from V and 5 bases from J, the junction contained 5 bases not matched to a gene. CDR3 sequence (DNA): TGCAGCGTTGAAGACGGACAGGGTCCTTATGGCTACACCTTC. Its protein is CSVEDGQGPYGYTF.